These T cell receptor beta chains were read from a single sample in a study of T cells in Graves' hyperthyroidism and ophthalmopathy. TCRdb processed the multiplex PCR reads anew with MiXCR; each CDR3 protein has one entry. The table lists 550,000 to 600,000 distinct CDR3 sequences, over 15% of them singletons. The sequenced sample consisted of blood. The receptors come from a young woman with Graves' hyperthyroidism. Each CDR3 is given with its conserved first and last residue. The D gene is left open where the match is weak. Where a row states a size, it is once, few, many or the class of an expanded clone; other rows omit it.

d_call j_call v_call clone_size cdr3_nt cdr3_aa
- TRBJ2-1 TRBV5-1 - TGCGCCAGCAGCTTCCAGCCCAATCTATACAATGAGCAGTTCTTC CASSFQPNLYNEQFF
TRBD2 TRBJ2-5 TRBV6-2/TRBV6-3 - TGTGCCAGCAGACCTTTAGGACTAGCGGGGCGAGAGACCCAGTACTTC CASRPLGLAGRETQYF
- TRBJ1-1 TRBV7-3 many TGTGCCAGCAGCTTACAGGGTATGAACACTGAAGCTTTCTTT CASSLQGMNTEAFF
- TRBJ2-7 TRBV6-1 few TGTGCCAGCAGCTCGTTGGCGGGGCGGCGGAACGAGCAGTACTTC CASSSLAGRRNEQYF
- TRBJ2-7 TRBV3-1 many TGTGCCAGCAGCCAAGGAGGGAACGAGCAGTACTTC CASSQGGNEQYF
- TRBJ2-3 TRBV5-8 many TGTGCCAGCAGCCCACTCTGGCCTAGCACAGATACGCAGTATTTT CASSPLWPSTDTQYF
TRBD2 TRBJ2-5 TRBV13 many TGTGCCAGCAGCTTGGGGACTAGCAGGGGGGAAGAGACCCAGTACTTC CASSLGTSRGEETQYF
- TRBJ2-7 TRBV5-1 few TGCGCCAGCAGCCCGGGGCAGAGGTCTCCCTACGAGCAGTACTTC CASSPGQRSPYEQYF
- TRBJ1-1 TRBV12-3/TRBV12-4 - TGTGCCAGCAGTTTTCCGGCGGGTGCTGAAGCTTTCTTT CASSFPAGAEAFF
- TRBJ2-3 TRBV12-3/TRBV12-4 many TGTGCCAGCAGTTTAAAATCGGCAGGGCTGGATACGCAGTATTTT CASSLKSAGLDTQYF
- TRBJ1-1 TRBV28 - TGTGCCAGCACCATGCAGGGCCCTGAAGCTTTCTTT CASTMQGPEAFF
- TRBJ2-7 TRBV15 many TGTGCCACCAGCGGGCCGTGGCGGGGCTACGAGCAGTACTTC CATSGPWRGYEQYF
- TRBJ2-5 TRBV7-9 many TGTGCCAGCAGCGCGGAGGGGGGCCGAGAGACCCAGTACTTC CASSAEGGRETQYF